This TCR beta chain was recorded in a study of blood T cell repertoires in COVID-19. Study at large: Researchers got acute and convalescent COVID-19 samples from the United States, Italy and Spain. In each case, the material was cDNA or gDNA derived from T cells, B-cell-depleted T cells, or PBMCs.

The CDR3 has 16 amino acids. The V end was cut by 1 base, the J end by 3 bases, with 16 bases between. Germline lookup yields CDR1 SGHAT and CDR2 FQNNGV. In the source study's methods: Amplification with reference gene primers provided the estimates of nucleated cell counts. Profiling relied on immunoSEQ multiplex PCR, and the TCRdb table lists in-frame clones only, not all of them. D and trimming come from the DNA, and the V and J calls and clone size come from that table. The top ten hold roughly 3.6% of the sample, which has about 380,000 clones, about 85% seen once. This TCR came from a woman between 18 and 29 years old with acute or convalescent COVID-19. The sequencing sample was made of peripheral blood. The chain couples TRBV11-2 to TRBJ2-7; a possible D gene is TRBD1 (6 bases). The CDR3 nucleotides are TGTGCCAGCAGCTTAGTAGGTCAGGGGCGAAACTACGAGCAGTACTTC. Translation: CASSLVGQGRNYEQYF.